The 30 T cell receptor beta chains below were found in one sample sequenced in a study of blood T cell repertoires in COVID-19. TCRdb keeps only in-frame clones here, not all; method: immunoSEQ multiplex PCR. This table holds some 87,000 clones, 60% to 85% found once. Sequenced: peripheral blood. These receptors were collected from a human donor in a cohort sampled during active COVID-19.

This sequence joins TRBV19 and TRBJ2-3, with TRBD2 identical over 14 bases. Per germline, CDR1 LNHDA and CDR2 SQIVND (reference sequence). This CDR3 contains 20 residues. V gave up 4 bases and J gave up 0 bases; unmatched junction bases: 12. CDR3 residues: CASSRRLAGGELTSTDTQYF. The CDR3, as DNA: TGTGCCAGTAGTAGGAGACTAGCGGGAGGGGAACTAACTAGCACAGATACGCAGTATTTT.

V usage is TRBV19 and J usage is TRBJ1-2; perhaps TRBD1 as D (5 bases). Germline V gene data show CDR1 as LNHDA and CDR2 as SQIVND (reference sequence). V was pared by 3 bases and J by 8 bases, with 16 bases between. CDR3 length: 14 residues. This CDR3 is CASSMAGEVLGYTF. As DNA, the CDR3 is TGTGCCAGTAGTATGGCGGGGGAAGTGTTGGGCTACACCTTC.

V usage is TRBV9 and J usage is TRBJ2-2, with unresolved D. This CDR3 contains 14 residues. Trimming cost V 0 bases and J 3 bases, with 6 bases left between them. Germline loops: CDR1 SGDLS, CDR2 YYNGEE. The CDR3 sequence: CASSVDSYTGELFF. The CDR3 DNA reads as TGTGCCAGCAGCGTAGACAGCTACACCGGGGAGCTGTTTTTT.

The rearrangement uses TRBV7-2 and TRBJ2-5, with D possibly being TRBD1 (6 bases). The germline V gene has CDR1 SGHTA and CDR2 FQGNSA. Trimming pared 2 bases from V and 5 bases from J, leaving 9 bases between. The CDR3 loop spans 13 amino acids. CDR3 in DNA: TGTGCCAGCAGCTTAAGTAGGGGGGAGACCCAGTACTTC. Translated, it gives CASSLSRGETQYF.

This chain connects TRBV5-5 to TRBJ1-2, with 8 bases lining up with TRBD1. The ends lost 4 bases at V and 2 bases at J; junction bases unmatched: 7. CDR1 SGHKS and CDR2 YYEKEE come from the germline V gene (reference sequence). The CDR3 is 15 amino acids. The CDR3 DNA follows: TGTGCCAGCAGCCGTGCGCGGACAGGGAACTATGGCTACACCTTC. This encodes CASSRARTGNYGYTF. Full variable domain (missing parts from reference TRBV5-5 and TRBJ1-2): DAGVTQSPTHLIKTRGQQVTLRCSPISGHKSVSWYQQVLGQGPQFIFQYYEKEERGRGNFPDRFSARQFPNYSSELNVNALLLGDSALYLCASSRARTGNYGYTFGSGTRLTVV.

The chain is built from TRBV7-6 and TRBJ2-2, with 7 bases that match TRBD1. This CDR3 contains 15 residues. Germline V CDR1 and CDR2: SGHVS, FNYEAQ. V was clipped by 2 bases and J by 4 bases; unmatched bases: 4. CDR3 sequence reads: CASSLLAGGTGELFF. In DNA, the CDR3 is TGTGCCAGCAGCTTATTAGCAGGGGGCACCGGGGAGCTGTTTTTT.

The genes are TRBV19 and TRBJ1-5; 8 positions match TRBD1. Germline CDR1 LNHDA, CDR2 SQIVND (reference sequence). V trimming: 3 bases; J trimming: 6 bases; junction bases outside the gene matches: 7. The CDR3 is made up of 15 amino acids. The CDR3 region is CASSMSGQGGQPQHF. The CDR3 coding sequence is TGTGCCAGTAGTATGTCTGGACAGGGCGGTCAGCCCCAGCATTTT.

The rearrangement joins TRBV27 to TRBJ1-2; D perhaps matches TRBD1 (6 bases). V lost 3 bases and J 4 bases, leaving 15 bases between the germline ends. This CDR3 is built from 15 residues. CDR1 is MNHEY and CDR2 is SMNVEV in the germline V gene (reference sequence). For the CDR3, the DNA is TGTGCCAGCAGTTTCAGCAGGGGCAATCTCTATGGCTACACCTTC. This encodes CASSFSRGNLYGYTF.

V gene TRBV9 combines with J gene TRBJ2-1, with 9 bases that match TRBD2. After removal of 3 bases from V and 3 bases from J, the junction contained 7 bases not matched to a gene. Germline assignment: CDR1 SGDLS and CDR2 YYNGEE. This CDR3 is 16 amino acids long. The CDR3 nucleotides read TGTGCCAGCAGCGATCCCGTAGCGGGGGTCTACAATGAGCAGTTCTTC. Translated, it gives CASSDPVAGVYNEQFF. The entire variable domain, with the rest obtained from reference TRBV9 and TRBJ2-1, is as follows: DSGVTQTPKHLITATGQRVTLRCSPRSGDLSVYWYQQSLDQGLQFLIQYYNGEERAKGNILERFSAQQFPDLHSELNLSSLELGDSALYFCASSDPVAGVYNEQFFGPGTRLTVL.

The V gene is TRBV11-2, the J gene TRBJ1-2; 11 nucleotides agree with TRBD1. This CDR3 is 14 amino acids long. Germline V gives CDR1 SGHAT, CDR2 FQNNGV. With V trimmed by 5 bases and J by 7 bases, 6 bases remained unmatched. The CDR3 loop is CASSQGQGASGYTF. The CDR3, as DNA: TGTGCCAGCAGCCAAGGACAGGGGGCAAGTGGCTACACCTTC.

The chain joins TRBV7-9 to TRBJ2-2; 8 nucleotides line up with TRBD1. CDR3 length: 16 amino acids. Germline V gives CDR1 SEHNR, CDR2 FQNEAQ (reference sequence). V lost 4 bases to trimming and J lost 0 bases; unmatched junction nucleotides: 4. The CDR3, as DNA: TGTGCCAGCAGCTCAAGGACAGGGACGAACACCGGGGAGCTGTTTTTT. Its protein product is CASSSRTGTNTGELFF. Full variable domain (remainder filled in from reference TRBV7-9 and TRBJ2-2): DTGVSQNPRHKITKRGQNVTFRCDPISEHNRLYWYRQTLGQGPEFLTYFQNEAQLEKSRLLSDRFSAERPKGSFSTLEIQRTEQGDSAMYLCASSSRTGTNTGELFFGEGSRLTVL.

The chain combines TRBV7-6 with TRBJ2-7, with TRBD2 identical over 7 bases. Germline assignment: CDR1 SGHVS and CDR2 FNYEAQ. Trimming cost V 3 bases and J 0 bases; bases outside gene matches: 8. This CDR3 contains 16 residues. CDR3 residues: CASSFGMGGSSYEQYF. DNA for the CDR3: TGTGCCAGCAGCTTCGGGATGGGGGGGAGCTCCTACGAGCAGTACTTC.

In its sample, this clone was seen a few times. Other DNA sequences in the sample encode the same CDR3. The DNA of the CDR3 is TGTGCCAGCAGTCTACAGGGACCCGGCCAGCCCCAGCATTTT. This translates into CASSLQGPGQPQHF. The chain couples TRBV6-5 to TRBJ1-5; possible D gene TRBD1, 6 bases. In germline, CDR1 is MNHEY, CDR2 SVGAGI. This CDR3 is 14 amino acids long. V lost 5 bases, J lost 7 bases, and 15 bases lay in between.

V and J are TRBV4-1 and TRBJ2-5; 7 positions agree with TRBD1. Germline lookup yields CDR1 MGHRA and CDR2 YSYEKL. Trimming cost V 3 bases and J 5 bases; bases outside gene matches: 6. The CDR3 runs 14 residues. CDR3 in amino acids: CASSQPTGLETQYF. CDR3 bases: TGCGCCAGCAGCCAGCCGACAGGGCTCGAGACCCAGTACTTC.

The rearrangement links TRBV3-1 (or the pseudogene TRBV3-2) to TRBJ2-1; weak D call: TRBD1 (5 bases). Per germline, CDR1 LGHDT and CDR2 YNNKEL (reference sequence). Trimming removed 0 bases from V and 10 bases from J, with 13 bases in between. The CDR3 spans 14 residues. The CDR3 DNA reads TGTGCCAGCAGCCAAGATCATACAGGACGGGAGCAGTTCTTC. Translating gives CASSQDHTGREQFF.

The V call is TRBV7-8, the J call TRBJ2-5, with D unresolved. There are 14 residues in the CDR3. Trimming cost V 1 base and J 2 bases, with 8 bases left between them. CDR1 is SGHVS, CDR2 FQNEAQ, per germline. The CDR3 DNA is TGTGCCAGCAGCTTAGAGACAACTCAAGAGACCCAGTACTTC. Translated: CASSLETTQETQYF.

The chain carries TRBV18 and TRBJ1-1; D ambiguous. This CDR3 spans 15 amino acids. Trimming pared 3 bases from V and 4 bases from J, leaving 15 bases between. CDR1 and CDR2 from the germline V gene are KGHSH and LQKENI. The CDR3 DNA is TGTGCCAGCTCACCGGTGGAGTCTAGGTCCACTGAAGCTTTCTTT. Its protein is CASSPVESRSTEAFF.

The CDR3 nucleotides are TGTGCCACCAGCAGAGATCGCCTAAGTAACTACGAGCAGTACTTC. Translation gives CATSRDRLSNYEQYF. The chain is built from TRBV15 and TRBJ2-7; D gene ambiguous. The CDR3 sequence is 15 residues long. The V and J ends lost 0 bases and 3 bases respectively, with 12 bases between them. Germline loops: CDR1 LNHNV, CDR2 YYDKDF (reference sequence).

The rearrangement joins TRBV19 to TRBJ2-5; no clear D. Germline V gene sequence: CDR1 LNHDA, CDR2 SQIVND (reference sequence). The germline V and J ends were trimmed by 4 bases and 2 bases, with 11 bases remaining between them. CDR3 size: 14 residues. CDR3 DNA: TGTGCCAGTAGTACTCTCTCTATGCAAGAGACCCAGTACTTC. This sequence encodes CASSTLSMQETQYF.

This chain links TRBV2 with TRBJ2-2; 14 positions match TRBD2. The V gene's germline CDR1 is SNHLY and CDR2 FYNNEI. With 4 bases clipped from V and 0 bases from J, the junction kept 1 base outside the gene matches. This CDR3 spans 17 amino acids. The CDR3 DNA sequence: TGTGCCAGCAGTGGGACTAGCGGGGGGCCGAACACCGGGGAGCTGTTTTTT. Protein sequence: CASSGTSGGPNTGELFF.

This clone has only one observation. The CDR3 spells CASSLVAGGPDTQYF. CDR3 bases: TGTGCCAGCAGCTTAGTGGCGGGAGGCCCAGATACGCAGTATTTT. The chain links TRBV7-9 to TRBJ2-3, with 8 bases identical to TRBD2. The germline V gene has CDR1 SEHNR and CDR2 FQNEAQ (reference sequence). V lost 1 base to trimming and J lost 4 bases; unmatched junction nucleotides: 4. The CDR3 is made up of 15 amino acids. The whole variable domain, filled in from reference TRBV7-9 and TRBJ2-3, reads DTGVSQNPRHKITKRGQNVTFRCDPISEHNRLYWYRQTLGQGPEFLTYFQNEAQLEKSRLLSDRFSAERPKGSFSTLEIQRTEQGDSAMYLCASSLVAGGPDTQYFGPGTRLTVL.

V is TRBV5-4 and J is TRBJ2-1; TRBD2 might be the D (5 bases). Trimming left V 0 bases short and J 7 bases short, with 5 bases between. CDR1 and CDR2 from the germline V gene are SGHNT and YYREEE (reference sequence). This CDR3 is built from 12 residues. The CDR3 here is CASSLERNEQFF. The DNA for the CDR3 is TGTGCCAGCAGCTTGGAGCGGAATGAGCAGTTCTTC.

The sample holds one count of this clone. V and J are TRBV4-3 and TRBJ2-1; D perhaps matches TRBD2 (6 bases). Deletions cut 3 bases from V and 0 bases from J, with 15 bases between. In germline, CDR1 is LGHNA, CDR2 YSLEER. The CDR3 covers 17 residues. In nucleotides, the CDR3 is TGCGCCAGCAGCCACGCCCTAGCGCCAAGCTCCTACAATGAGCAGTTCTTC. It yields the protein CASSHALAPSSYNEQFF.

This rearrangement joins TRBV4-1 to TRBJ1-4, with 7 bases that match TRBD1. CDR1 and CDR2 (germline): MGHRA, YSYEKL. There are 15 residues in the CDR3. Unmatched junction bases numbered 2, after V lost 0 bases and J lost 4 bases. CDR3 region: CASSQETGVNEKLFF. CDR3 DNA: TGCGCCAGCAGCCAAGAAACAGGGGTTAATGAAAAACTGTTTTTT.

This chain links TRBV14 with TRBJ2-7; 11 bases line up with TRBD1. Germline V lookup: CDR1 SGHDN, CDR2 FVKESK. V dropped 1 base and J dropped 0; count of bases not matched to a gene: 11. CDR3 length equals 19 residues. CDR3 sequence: CASSQAQDRGPTASYEQYV. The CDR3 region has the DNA TGTGCCAGCAGCCAAGCCCAGGACAGGGGGCCAACCGCCTCCTACGAGCAGTACGTC.

As DNA, the CDR3 is TGTGCCACGCGAGAGGGAGTGTTAAATGAGCAGTTCTTC. Translating it yields CATREGVLNEQFF. The chain joins TRBV6-6 to TRBJ2-1; D possibly corresponds to TRBD2 (5 bases). Germline CDR1 is MNHNY and CDR2 is SVGAGI (reference sequence). The V end lost 10 bases, the J end lost 7 bases, and 17 bases lay between the germline ends. The CDR3 has 13 residues.

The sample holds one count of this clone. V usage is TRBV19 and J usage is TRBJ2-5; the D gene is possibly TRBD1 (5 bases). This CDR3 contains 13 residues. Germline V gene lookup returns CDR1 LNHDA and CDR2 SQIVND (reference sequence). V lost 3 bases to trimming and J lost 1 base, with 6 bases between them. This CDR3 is CASSMGLQETQYF. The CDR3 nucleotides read TGTGCCAGTAGTATGGGGCTCCAAGAGACCCAGTACTTC.

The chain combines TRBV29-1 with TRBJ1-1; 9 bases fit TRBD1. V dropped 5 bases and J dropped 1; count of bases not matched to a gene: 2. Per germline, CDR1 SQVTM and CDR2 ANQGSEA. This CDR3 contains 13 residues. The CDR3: CSVRGQGNTEAFF. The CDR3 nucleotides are TGCAGCGTTAGGGGACAGGGGAACACTGAAGCTTTCTTT.

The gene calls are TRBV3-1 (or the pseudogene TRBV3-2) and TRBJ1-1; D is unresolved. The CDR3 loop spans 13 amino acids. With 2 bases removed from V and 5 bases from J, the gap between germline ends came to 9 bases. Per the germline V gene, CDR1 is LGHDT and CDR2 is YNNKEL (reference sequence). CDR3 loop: CASSQLQWTEAFF. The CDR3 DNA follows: TGTGCCAGCAGCCAACTACAGTGGACTGAAGCTTTCTTT.

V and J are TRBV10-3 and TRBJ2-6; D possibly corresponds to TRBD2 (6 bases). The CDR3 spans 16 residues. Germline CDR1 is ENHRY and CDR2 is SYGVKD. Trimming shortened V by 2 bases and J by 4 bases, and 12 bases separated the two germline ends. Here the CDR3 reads CAISEVGGAGANVLTF. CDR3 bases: TGTGCCATCAGTGAGGTAGGAGGGGCGGGGGCCAACGTCCTGACTTTC.